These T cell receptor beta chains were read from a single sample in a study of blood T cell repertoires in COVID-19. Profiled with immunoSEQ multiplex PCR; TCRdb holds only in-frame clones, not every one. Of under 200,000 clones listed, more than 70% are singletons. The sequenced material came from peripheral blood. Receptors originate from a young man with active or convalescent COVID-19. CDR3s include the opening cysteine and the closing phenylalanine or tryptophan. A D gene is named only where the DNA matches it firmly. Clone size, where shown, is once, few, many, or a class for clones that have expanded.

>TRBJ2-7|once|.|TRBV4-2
TGTGCCAGCAGCCAAGAAGAGGCGGGACAGTCCTACGAGCAGTACTTC
CASSQEEAGQSYEQYF
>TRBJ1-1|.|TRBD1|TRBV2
TGTGCCAGCAGTTGGACAGGGGTGGGGACGACTGAAGCTTTCTTT
CASSWTGVGTTEAFF
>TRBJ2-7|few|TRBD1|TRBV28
TGTGCCAGCAGTCCGGGACAGGCCTCCTACGAGCAGTACTTC
CASSPGQASYEQYF
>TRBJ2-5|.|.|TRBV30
TGTGCCTGGAGCCTAGGACAATCCCAAGAGACCCAGTACTTC
CAWSLGQSQETQYF
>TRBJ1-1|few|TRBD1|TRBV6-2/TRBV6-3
TGTGCCAGCAGTTACTTGCCTTTTGGGACAGGGGCCCCCTTGGGCACTGAAGCTTTCTTT
CASSYLPFGTGAPLGTEAFF
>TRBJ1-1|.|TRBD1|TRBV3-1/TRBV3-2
TGTGCCAGCAGCCAGCGGGACAGGGAGACTGAAGCTTTCTTT
CASSQRDRETEAFF
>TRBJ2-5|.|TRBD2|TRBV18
TGTGCCAGCTCACCCCGGGGACTAGCGGGAGGGCCCGAGACCCAGTACTTC
CASSPRGLAGGPETQYF
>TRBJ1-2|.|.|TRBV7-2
TGTGCCAGCAGCTTAGGGGGGGGCAAGGGCTATGGCTACACCTTC
CASSLGGGKGYGYTF
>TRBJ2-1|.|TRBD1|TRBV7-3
TGTGCCAGCAGCTTAAAGGGGACAGGGACCTACAATGAGCAGTTCTTC
CASSLKGTGTYNEQFF
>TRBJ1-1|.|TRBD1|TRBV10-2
TGCGCCAGCAGAGGACAGGAGAACACTGAAGCTTTCTTT
CASRGQENTEAFF
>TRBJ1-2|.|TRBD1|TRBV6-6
TGTGCCAGCAGCGGGACAGACACTAACTATGGCTGCACCTTC
CASSGTDTNYGCTF
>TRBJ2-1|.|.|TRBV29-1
TGCAGCGTTGAAACCGGGAGCTCCTACAATGAGCAGTTCTTC
CSVETGSSYNEQFF
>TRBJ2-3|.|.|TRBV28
TGTGCCAGCAGTAGCCCCTCTCTAGCGAGGGAGCCAGATACGCAGTATTTT
CASSSPSLAREPDTQYF
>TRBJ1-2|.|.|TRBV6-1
TGTGCCAGCAGTGAACAAGGGGTTTCTTATGGCTACACCTTC
CASSEQGVSYGYTF
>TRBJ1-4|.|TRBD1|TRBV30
TGTGCCTGGAGGAGGGACAGCCAGTGGGAAAAACTGTTTTTT
CAWRRDSQWEKLFF
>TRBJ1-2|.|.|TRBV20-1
TGCAGTGCTAGTATCCTCCCTGCGGGACCGGAATTAAACTATGGCTACACCTTC
CSASILPAGPELNYGYTF
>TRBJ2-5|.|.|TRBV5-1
TGCGCCAGCAGCTTCCAAGACTACCAAGAGACCCAGTACTTC
CASSFQDYQETQYF
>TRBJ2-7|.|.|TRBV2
TGTGCCAGCAGTGACACTTGGAGCTCCTACGAGCAGTACTTC
CASSDTWSSYEQYF
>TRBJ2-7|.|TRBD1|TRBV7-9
TGTGCCAGCAGCTTAAGGGACAGAGAACCCTACGAGCAGTACTTC
CASSLRDREPYEQYF
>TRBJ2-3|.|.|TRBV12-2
TGTGCAAGTCGCTTAGCGCTCTGCGGGGATACGCAGTATTTT
CASRLALCGDTQYF
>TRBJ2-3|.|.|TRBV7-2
TGTGCCAGCAGCTTCCTACGGCGGGATACGCAGTATTTT
CASSFLRRDTQYF
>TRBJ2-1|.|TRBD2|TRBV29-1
TGCAGCGCCCGGACTAGCGGGAGCGATGAGCAGTTCTTC
CSARTSGSDEQFF
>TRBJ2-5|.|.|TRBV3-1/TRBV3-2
TGTGCCAGCAGCCATTTCCGGGCTAGCGTAGGAGAGACCCAGTACTTC
CASSHFRASVGETQYF
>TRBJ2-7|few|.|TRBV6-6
TGTGCCAGCAGTTACCCGCCGGGACTCCCCTCCTACGAGCAGTACTTC
CASSYPPGLPSYEQYF
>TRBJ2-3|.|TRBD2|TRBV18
TGTGCCAGCTCCCCTAATCCAAGCGGGGGGCCAGATACGCAGTATTTT
CASSPNPSGGPDTQYF
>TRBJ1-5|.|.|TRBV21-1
TGTGCCAGCAGAATACATTGGGGGGGAAGTAGCAATCAGCCCCAGCATTTT
CASRIHWGGSSNQPQHF
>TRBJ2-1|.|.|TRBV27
TGTGCCAGCAGCCCTGACTTCCGCTGGAATGAGCAGTTCTTC
CASSPDFRWNEQFF
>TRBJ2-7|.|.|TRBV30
TGTGCCTGGAGTGTACTCGGGTACGAGCAGTACTTC
CAWSVLGYEQYF
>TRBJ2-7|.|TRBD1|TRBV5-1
TGCGCCAGCAGCTACCAGGGGGCCGAGCAGTACTTC
CASSYQGAEQYF
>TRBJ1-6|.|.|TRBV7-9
TGTGCCAGCAGCCCGCCGGGGGGACGTAATTCACCCCTCCACTTT
CASSPPGGRNSPLHF
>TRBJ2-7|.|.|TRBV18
TGTGCCAGCTCACCACAGGGGAACTCCTACGAGCAGTACTTC
CASSPQGNSYEQYF
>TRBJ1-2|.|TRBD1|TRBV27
TGTGCCAGCAGTATAAACAGGGGGGGAGGCTACACCTTC
CASSINRGGGYTF
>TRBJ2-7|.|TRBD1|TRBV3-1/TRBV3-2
TGTGCCAGCAGCCTCGGCCGGGGACAGGGTGTGTACGAGCAGTACTTC
CASSLGRGQGVYEQYF